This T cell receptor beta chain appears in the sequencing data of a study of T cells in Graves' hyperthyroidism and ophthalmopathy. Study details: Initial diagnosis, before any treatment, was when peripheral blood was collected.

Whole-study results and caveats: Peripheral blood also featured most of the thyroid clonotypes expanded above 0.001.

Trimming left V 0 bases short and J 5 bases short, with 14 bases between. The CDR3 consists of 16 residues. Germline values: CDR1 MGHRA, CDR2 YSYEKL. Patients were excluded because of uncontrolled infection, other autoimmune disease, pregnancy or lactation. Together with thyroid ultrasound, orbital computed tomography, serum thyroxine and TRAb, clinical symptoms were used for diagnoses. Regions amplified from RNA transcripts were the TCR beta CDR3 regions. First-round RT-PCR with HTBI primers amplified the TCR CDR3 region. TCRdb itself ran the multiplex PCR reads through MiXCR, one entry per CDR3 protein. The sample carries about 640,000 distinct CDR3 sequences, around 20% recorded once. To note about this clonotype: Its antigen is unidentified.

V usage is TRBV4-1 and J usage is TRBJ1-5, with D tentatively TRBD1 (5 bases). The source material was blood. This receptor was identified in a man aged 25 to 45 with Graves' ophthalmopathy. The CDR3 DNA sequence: TGCGCCAGCAGCCAAGATGAGACAGCCCTCTATCAGCCCCAGCATTTT. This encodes CASSQDETALYQPQHF.